The rows below give T cell receptor beta chains drawn from one sample of a study of CD8 T cells in ankylosing spondylitis. TCRdb fed the 5' RACE reads into MiXCR, producing one record per CDR3 protein. Of 200,000 to 250,000 distinct CDR3 sequences in the sample, about 16% are singletons; the top ten hold approximately 40%. What was sequenced was blood, either unsorted or a sorted T cell fraction (not recorded which). The receptors were sampled from a male donor with ankylosing spondylitis. The CDR3 runs from the conserved cysteine through the conserved F or W. The order of the fields is CDR3 protein, CDR3 DNA, D gene, J gene, V gene, clone size. D genes are given only for firm matches. Clone size is given for some rows only: seen once, a few or many times, or a class if the clone is expanded.

CDR3: CASSLFPAGTDTQYF
DNA: TGTGCCAGCAGCTTATTTCCAGCGGGCACAGATACGCAGTATTTT
D: NA
J: TRBJ2-3
V: TRBV7-9
size: few

CDR3: CASSLGNLIDYNEQFF
DNA: TGTGCCAGCAGCTTGGGGAATCTAATCGACTACAATGAGCAGTTCTTC
D: NA
J: TRBJ2-1
V: TRBV5-4
size: NA

CDR3: CASSWMGTEETQYF
DNA: TGTGCCAGCAGCTGGATGGGGACGGAGGAGACCCAGTACTTC
D: NA
J: TRBJ2-5
V: TRBV5-5
size: few

CDR3: CASSWSGEGRADTQYF
DNA: TGTGCCAGCAGTTGGTCGGGGGAGGGTCGGGCGGATACGCAGTATTTT
D: TRBD2
J: TRBJ2-3
V: TRBV6-5
size: NA

CDR3: CSVEEGGQVNQETQYF
DNA: TGCAGCGTTGAAGAAGGGGGCCAGGTCAACCAAGAGACCCAGTACTTC
D: TRBD1
J: TRBJ2-5
V: TRBV29-1
size: NA

CDR3: CATSDLPGTYTDTQYF
DNA: TGTGCCACCAGTGATTTACCGGGGACGTACACAGATACGCAGTATTTT
D: NA
J: TRBJ2-3
V: TRBV24-1
size: NA

CDR3: CATSRDMGPNQPQHF
DNA: TGTGCCACCAGCAGAGATATGGGCCCCAATCAGCCCCAGCATTTT
D: NA
J: TRBJ1-5
V: TRBV15
size: few

CDR3: CSARDLAGDTDTQYF
DNA: TGCAGTGCTAGAGACCTAGCGGGGGACACAGATACGCAGTATTTT
D: TRBD2
J: TRBJ2-3
V: TRBV20-1
size: NA

CDR3: CASSSDEGGAEAFF
DNA: TGTGCCAGCAGTTCCGACGAGGGGGGAGCTGAAGCTTTCTTT
D: NA
J: TRBJ1-1
V: TRBV12-3/TRBV12-4
size: few

CDR3: CASSPAQLAAFNEQFF
DNA: TGTGCCAGCAGCCCAGCCCAACTAGCGGCCTTCAATGAGCAGTTCTTC
D: TRBD2
J: TRBJ2-1
V: TRBV7-9
size: many

CDR3: CASSLDLSGGFEQFF
DNA: TGTGCCAGCAGCTTAGATCTTAGCGGGGGGTTTGAGCAGTTCTTC
D: TRBD2
J: TRBJ2-1
V: TRBV7-2
size: few

CDR3: CASSFGTAYEQYF
DNA: TGTGCCAGCAGTTTCGGGACCGCCTACGAGCAGTACTTC
D: NA
J: TRBJ2-7
V: TRBV27
size: many

CDR3: CASGGRGHTDTQYF
DNA: TGTGCCAGCGGAGGGCGGGGCCACACAGATACGCAGTATTTT
D: NA
J: TRBJ2-3
V: TRBV27
size: NA

CDR3: CAISDFGRAGEETQYF
DNA: TGTGCCATCAGTGATTTCGGGAGGGCCGGGGAAGAGACCCAGTACTTC
D: TRBD2
J: TRBJ2-5
V: TRBV10-3
size: NA

CDR3: CASSQEDWYNEQFF
DNA: TGTGCCAGCAGCCAAGAGGACTGGTACAATGAGCAGTTCTTC
D: NA
J: TRBJ2-1
V: TRBV3-1
size: NA

CDR3: CSARDEQGSYEQYF
DNA: TGCAGTGCTAGAGATGAACAGGGCTCCTACGAGCAGTACTTC
D: NA
J: TRBJ2-7
V: TRBV20-1
size: once

CDR3: CSARDPKTGTVRGDTIYF
DNA: TGCAGTGCTAGAGACCCAAAGACCGGAACAGTCCGGGGGGACACCATATATTTT
D: NA
J: TRBJ1-3
V: TRBV20-1
size: many

CDR3: CASSYWGTGELFF
DNA: TGTGCCAGCAGTTACTGGGGCACCGGGGAGCTGTTTTTT
D: NA
J: TRBJ2-2
V: TRBV6-2/TRBV6-3
size: few